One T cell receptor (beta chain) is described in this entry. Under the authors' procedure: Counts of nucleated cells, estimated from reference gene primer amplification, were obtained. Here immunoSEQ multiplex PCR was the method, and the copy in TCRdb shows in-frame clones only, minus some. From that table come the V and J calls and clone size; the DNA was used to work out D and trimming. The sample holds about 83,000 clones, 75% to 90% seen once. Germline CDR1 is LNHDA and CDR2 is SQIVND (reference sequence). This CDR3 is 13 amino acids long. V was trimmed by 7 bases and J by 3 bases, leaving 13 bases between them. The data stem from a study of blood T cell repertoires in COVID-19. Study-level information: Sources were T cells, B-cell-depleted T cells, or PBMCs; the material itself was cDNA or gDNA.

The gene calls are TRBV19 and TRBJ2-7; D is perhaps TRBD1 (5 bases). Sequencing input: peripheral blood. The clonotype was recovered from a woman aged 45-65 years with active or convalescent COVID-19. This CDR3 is CASTQGVGYEQYF. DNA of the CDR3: TGTGCCAGTACCCAGGGTGTGGGCTACGAGCAGTACTTC. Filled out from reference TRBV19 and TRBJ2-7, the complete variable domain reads DGGITQSPKYLFRKEGQNVTLSCEQNLNHDAMYWYRQDPGQGLRLIYYSQIVNDFQKGDIAEGYSVSREKKESFPLTVTSAQKNPTAFYLCASTQGVGYEQYFGPGTRLTVT.